The sequence of this T cell receptor beta chain was determined in a study of blood T cell repertoires in COVID-19. Study background: From the United States, Italy and Spain came samples of acute and convalescent COVID-19. The cDNA or gDNA used as material had been derived from T cells, B-cell-depleted T cells, or PBMCs.

The germline V gene has CDR1 SGHRS and CDR2 YFSETQ. Trimming removed 2 bases from V and 8 bases from J, with 8 bases in between. The CDR3 totals 12 residues. In the original processing: For nucleated cells, counts were estimated from reference gene primer amplification. Sequencing was performed with immunoSEQ multiplex PCR; in TCRdb, only in-frame clones are kept and a portion is missing. D and trimming come from the DNA, and the V and J calls and clone size come from that table. The profile shows 95,000 to 100,000 clones, approximately 92% of them singletons. This chain joins TRBV5-1 and TRBJ2-1, with D hard to call. The sequencing sample was made of peripheral blood. This TCR was recovered from a man aged 45-60 years with active COVID-19. CDR3 sequence: CASSFNRDEQFF. In DNA form, the CDR3 reads TGCGCCAGCAGCTTCAACAGAGATGAGCAGTTCTTC.